This passage covers 4 T cell receptor beta chains from one sample sequenced in a study of response to subunit inactivated influenza vaccine. TCRdb recomputed calls from the RT-PCR reads with MiXCR, one row per CDR3 protein. The sample has approximately 570,000 distinct CDR3 sequences, 7.6% seen once; the top ten hold 13%. Source: PBMCs from blood, taken about 23 months after vaccination. These receptors all come from a man aged 50 to 69 who received an inactivated influenza vaccine.

This clonotype appeared many times. The genes are TRBV27 and TRBJ2-1, with 10 nucleotides matching TRBD2. Trimming at V came to 6 bases and at J to 1 base, leaving 12 bases not matched to a gene. Germline CDR1 MNHEY, CDR2 SMNVEV (reference sequence). This CDR3 is built from 18 residues. This chain's CDR3 is CASSLIAGGDLSYNEQFF. The CDR3 DNA sequence: TGTGCCAGCAGCCTAATAGCGGGAGGTGACCTTTCCTACAATGAGCAGTTCTTC.

As concerns this clonotype: This sequence may be a read error, since a much larger clone differs from it by one base. V is TRBV5-1 and J is TRBJ2-7; the match to TRBD1 covers 9 bases. Germline V CDR1 and CDR2: SGHRS, YFSETQ. This CDR3 spans 13 amino acids. CDR3 sequence (DNA): TGCACCAGCAGCCTTTGGACAGGGGCCGAGCAGTACTTC. Translation gives CTSSLWTGAEQYF.

This clonotype was observed a handful of times. CDR3 amino acids: CSARVIQGGDEQYF. For the CDR3, the DNA is TGCAGTGCTAGAGTTATTCAGGGGGGGGACGAGCAGTACTTC. This chain connects TRBV20-1 to TRBJ2-7; D is tentatively TRBD1 or TRBD2 (7 bases each). V was shortened by 1 base and J by 5 bases, with 15 bases between the two germline ends. Germline CDR1 is DFQATT and CDR2 is SNEGSKA (reference sequence). This CDR3 has 14 amino acids.

The rearrangement uses TRBV21-1 and TRBJ2-1; TRBD2 is taken as the D call from the table, unchecked against the DNA. TRBV21-1 is labeled a pseudogene. The CDR3 has 17 amino acids. The CDR3 sequence: CASSTSGQPYAYNEQFF. The DNA of the CDR3 is TGTGCCAGCAGCACTAGCGGCCAACCTTACGCCTACAATGAGCAGTTCTTC.